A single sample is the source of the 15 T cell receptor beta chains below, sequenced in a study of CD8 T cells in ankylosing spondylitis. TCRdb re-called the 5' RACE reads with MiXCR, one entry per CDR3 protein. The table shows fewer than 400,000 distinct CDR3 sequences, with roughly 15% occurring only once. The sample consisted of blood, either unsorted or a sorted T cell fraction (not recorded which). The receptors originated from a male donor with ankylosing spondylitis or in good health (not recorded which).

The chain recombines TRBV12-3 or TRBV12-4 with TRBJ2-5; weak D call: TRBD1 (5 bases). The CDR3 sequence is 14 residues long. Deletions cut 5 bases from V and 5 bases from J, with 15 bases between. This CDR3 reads CASSTYQGRETQYF. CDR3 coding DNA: TGTGCCAGCAGTACATACCAGGGTCGGGAGACCCAGTACTTC.

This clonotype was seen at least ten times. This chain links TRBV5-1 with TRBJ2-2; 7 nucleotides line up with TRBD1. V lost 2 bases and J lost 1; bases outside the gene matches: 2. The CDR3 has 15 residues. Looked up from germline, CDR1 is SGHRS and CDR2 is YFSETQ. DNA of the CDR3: TGCGCCAGCAGCTTCCGGACAGGGAACACCGGGGAGCTGTTTTTT. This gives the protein CASSFRTGNTGELFF.

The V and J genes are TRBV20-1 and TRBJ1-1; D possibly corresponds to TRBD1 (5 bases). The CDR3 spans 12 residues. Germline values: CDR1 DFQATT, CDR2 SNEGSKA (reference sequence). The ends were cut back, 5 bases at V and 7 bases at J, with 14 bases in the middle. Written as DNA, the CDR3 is TGCAGTGCTCTGAAGGGGATTATTGAAGCTTTCTTT. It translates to CSALKGIIEAFF.

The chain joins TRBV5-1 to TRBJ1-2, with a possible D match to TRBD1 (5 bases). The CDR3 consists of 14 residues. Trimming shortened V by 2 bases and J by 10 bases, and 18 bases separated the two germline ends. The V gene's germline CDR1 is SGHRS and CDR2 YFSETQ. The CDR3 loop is CASSLDGTAGIYTF. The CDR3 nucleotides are TGCGCCAGCAGCTTAGACGGGACGGCGGGCATCTACACCTTC.

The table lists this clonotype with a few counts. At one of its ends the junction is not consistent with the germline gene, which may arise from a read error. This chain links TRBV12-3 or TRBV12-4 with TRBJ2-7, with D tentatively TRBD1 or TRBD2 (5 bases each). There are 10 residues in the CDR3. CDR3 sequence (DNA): TGTGCCAGCAGGCCGGGACGACCGACCTTC. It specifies CASRPGRPTF.

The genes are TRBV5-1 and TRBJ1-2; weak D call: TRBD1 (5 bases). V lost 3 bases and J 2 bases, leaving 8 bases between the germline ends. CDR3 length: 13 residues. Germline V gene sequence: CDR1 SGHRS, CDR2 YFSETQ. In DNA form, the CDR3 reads TGCGCCAGCAGCTCGACAGAGAACTATGGCTACACCTTC. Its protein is CASSSTENYGYTF.

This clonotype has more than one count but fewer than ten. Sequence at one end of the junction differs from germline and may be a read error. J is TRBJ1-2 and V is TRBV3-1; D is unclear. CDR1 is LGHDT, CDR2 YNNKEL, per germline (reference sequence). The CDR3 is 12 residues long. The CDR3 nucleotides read TGTGCCACCAGCAGAAGTAGGGATGGCTACACCTTC. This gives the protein CATSRSRDGYTF. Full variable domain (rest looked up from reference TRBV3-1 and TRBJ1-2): DTAVSQTPKYLVTQMGNDKSIKCEQNLGHDTMYWYKQDSKKFLKIMFSYNNKELIINETVPNRFSPKSPDKAHLNLHINSLELGDSAVYFCATSRSRDGYTFGSGTRLTVV.

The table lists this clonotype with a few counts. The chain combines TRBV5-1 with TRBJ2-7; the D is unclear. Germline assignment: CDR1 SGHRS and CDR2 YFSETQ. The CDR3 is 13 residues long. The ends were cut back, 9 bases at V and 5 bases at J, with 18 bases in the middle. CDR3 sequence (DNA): TGCGCCACCCCACCCAGAGCTCTGAACGAGCAGTACTTC. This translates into CATPPRALNEQYF.

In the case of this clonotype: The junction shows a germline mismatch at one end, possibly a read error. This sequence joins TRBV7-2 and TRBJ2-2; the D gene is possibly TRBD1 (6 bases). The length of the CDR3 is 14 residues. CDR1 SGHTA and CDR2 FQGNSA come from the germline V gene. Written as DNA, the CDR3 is TGTGTCAGCAGCCCTGACAGGACCACCGGGGAGCTGTTTTTT. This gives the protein CVSSPDRTTGELFF.

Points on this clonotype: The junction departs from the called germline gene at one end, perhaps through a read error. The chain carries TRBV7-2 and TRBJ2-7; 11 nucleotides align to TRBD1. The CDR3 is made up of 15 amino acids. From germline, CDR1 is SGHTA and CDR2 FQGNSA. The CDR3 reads CASRLGTGGHGEQYF. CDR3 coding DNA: TGTGCCAGCAGGTTAGGGACAGGGGGTCACGGGGAGCAGTACTTC. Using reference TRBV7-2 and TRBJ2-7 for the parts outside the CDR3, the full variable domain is GAGVSQSPSNKVTEKGKDVELRCDPISGHTALYWYRQSLGQGLEFLIYFQGNSAPDKSGLPSDRFSAERTGGSVSTLTIQRTQQEDSAVYLCASRLGTGGHGEQYFGPGTRLTVT.

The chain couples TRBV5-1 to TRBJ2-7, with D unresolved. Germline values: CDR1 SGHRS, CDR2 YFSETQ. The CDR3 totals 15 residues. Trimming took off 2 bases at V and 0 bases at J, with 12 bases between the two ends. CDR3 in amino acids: CASSFEVSSSYEQYF. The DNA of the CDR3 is TGCGCCAGCAGCTTCGAGGTCAGTAGCTCCTACGAGCAGTACTTC.

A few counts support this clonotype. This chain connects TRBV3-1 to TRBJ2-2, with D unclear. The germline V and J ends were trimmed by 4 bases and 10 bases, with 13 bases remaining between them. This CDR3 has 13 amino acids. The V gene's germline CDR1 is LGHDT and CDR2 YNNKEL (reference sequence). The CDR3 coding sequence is TGTGCCAGCAGCCCCCGCCTCGGATCGGAGCTGTTTTTT. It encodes CASSPRLGSELFF.

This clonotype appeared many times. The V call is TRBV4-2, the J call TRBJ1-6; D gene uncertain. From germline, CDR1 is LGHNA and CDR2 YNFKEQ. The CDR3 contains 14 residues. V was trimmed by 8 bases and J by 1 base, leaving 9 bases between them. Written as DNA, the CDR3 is TGTGCCAGCCGGACGGGTTCCTATAATTCACCCCTCCACTTT. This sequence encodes CASRTGSYNSPLHF.

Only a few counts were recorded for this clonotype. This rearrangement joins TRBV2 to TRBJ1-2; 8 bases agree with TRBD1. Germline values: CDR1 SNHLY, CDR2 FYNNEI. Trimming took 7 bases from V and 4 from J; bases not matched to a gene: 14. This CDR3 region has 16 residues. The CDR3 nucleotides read TGTGCCAGCAAGAAACGGCTGACAGGGGACGTCTATGGCTACACCTTC. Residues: CASKKRLTGDVYGYTF.

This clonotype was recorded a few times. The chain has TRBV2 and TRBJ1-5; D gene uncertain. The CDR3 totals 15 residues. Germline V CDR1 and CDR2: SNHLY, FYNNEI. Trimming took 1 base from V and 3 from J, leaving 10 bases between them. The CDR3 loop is CASSEGTRHNQPQHF. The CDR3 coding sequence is TGTGCCAGCAGTGAAGGAACCCGGCACAATCAGCCCCAGCATTTT.